This T cell receptor (beta chain) was identified in a study of response to subunit inactivated influenza vaccine. Study-wide results and limits: Authors suggested that a seasonal influenza vaccination recruits few new T cells each time.

Trimming left V 4 bases short and J 3 bases short, with 12 bases between. This CDR3 is 13 amino acids long. Germline CDR1 SQVTM, CDR2 ANQGSEA. One entry per CDR3 protein results from TCRdb running MiXCR on the RT-PCR reads. This sample yields about 650,000 distinct CDR3 sequences, of which 14% are seen a single time; 6% to 9.5% belongs to the top ten. A few counts support this clonotype. The antigen remains unidentified. The TCR comes from a man over 45 who received an inactivated influenza vaccine. The V call is TRBV29-1, the J call TRBJ1-1; D not certain. The source was PBMCs from blood, collected less than 15 days before vaccination. CDR3 DNA: TGCAGCGTTGGAATAAACCGGGACACTGAAGCTTTCTTT. Protein product: CSVGINRDTEAFF.